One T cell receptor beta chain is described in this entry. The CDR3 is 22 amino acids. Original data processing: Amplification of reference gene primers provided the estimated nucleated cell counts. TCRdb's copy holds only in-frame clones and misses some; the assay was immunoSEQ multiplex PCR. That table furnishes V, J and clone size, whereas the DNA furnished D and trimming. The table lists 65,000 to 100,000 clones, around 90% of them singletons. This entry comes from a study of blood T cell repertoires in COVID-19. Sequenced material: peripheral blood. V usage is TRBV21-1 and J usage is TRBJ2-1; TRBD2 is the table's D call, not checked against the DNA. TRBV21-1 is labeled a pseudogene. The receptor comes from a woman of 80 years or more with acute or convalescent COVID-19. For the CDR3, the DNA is TGTGCCAGCAGCAAACCGGGGCGCGGGGGACTAGCGGGATGGGTTGTCGGAAATGAGCAGTTCTTC. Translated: CASSKPGRGGLAGWVVGNEQFF.